A single sample is the source of the 13 T cell receptor beta chains below, sequenced in a study of T cell changes during pregnancy in multiple sclerosis. Profiling relied on immunoSEQ multiplex PCR, and the TCRdb table lists in-frame clones only, not all of them. The table includes about 24,000 clones, around nine tenths detected once. The specimen was CD8+ T cells from peripheral blood mononuclear cells, collected in the third trimester of pregnancy. The receptor set was obtained from a female donor in good health, enrolled as a control in a pregnancy study.

The chain joins TRBV2 to TRBJ2-7; possible D gene TRBD2, 5 bases. The CDR3 totals 13 residues. Germline CDR1 SNHLY, CDR2 FYNNEI. V was clipped by 5 bases and J by 4 bases, with 12 bases between them. As DNA, the CDR3 is TGTGCCAGCAGTCTCTTAGCGTGGTACGAGCAGTACTTC. Encoded protein: CASSLLAWYEQYF. Together with reference TRBV2 and TRBJ2-7, the CDR3 gives the full variable domain: EPEVTQTPSHQVTQMGQEVILRCVPISNHLYFYWYRQILGQKVEFLVSFYNNEISEKSEIFDDQFSVERPDGSNFTLKIRSTKLEDSAMYFCASSLLAWYEQYFGPGTRLTVT.

The CDR3 spells CASGGGGEAFF. The CDR3 DNA is TGTGCCAGCGGAGGTGGCGGTGAAGCTTTCTTT. This rearrangement joins TRBV7-9 to TRBJ1-1, with D uncertain. With 8 bases removed from V and 7 bases from J, the gap between germline ends came to 11 bases. Germline V gene data show CDR1 as SEHNR and CDR2 as FQNEAQ (reference sequence). The CDR3 loop spans 11 amino acids. The full variable domain, completed using reference TRBV7-9 and TRBJ1-1, is DTGVSQNPRHKITKRGQNVTFRCDPISEHNRLYWYRQTLGQGPEFLTYFQNEAQLEKSRLLSDRFSAERPKGSFSTLEIQRTEQGDSAMYLCASGGGGEAFFGQGTRLTVV.

This clone was recorded only once. The rearrangement joins TRBV7-9 to TRBJ1-1; D not resolved. The V gene lost 5 bases and the J gene lost 6 bases, with 25 bases spanning the gap. This CDR3 contains 17 residues. From germline, CDR1 is SEHNR and CDR2 FQNEAQ (reference sequence). The CDR3 region is CASSQPAPGLNQPEAFF. The DNA of the CDR3 is TGTGCCAGCAGCCAGCCCGCCCCCGGGTTGAATCAACCTGAAGCTTTCTTT.

The rearrangement links TRBV7-9 to TRBJ2-5; tentatively, D is TRBD2 (6 bases). Trimming removed 8 bases from V and 0 bases from J, with 25 bases in between. The CDR3 loop spans 18 amino acids. CDR1 is SEHNR, CDR2 FQNEAQ, per germline (reference sequence). The CDR3 sequence: CASFGSAGKPQYQETQYF. CDR3 bases: TGTGCCAGCTTTGGGTCCGCGGGAAAACCTCAGTACCAAGAGACCCAGTACTTC.

This clone was seen a single time. The V call is TRBV28, the J call TRBJ2-5, with D possibly matching TRBD2 (6 bases). Germline CDR1 and CDR2: MDHEN and SYDVKM. With 5 bases removed from V and 4 bases from J, the gap between germline ends came to 17 bases. CDR3 length equals 15 residues. The CDR3 DNA follows: TGTGCCAGCAGTCCCCTCTCATCGGGAGCAGAGACCCAGTACTTC. Translating it yields CASSPLSSGAETQYF.

The chain joins TRBV5-1 to TRBJ2-5; D ambiguous. The J call is in doubt because the DNA end fits TRBJ2-7 better. This CDR3 region has 12 residues. Germline V gives CDR1 SGHRS, CDR2 YFSETQ. CDR3 residues: CASSLAPYEQYF. The DNA of the CDR3 is TGCGCCAGCAGCTTGGCTCCGTACGAGCAGTACTTC.

The chain joins TRBV9 to TRBJ1-4; no clear D. CDR3 length: 15 amino acids. The germline V and J ends were trimmed by 4 bases and 8 bases, with 18 bases remaining between them. Germline lookup yields CDR1 SGDLS and CDR2 YYNGEE. CDR3 region: CASSPRPPEEEKLFF. CDR3 sequence (DNA): TGTGCCAGCAGCCCAAGACCGCCGGAGGAGGAAAAACTGTTTTTT.

J is TRBJ1-2 and V is TRBV2, with D unresolved. Trimming removed 4 bases from V and 4 bases from J, with 25 bases in between. This CDR3 region has 18 residues. Germline V gene lookup returns CDR1 SNHLY and CDR2 FYNNEI. The CDR3 nucleotides are TGTGCCAGCAGTGTTTGGCCCCAAAAGACGGAGCCGGGCTATGGCTACACCTTC. It is translated as CASSVWPQKTEPGYGYTF.

V is TRBV19 and J is TRBJ2-7; 7 positions agree with TRBD1. The germline V gene encodes CDR1 LNHDA and CDR2 SQIVND (reference sequence). The CDR3 sequence is 12 residues long. Losses at the gene ends were 5 bases for V and 7 bases for J; bases not matched to a gene: 5. The CDR3 loop reads CASSVPGQEQYF. The CDR3 DNA follows: TGTGCCAGTAGTGTCCCGGGACAGGAGCAGTACTTC.

The chain employs TRBV19 and TRBJ2-7, with D tentatively TRBD1 (6 bases). V was trimmed by 5 bases and J by 3 bases, leaving 17 bases between them. The CDR3 is made up of 15 amino acids. Germline assignment: CDR1 LNHDA and CDR2 SQIVND (reference sequence). CDR3 region: CASSLTGDSFYEQYF. In nucleotides, the CDR3 is TGTGCCAGTAGTCTGACAGGCGACAGCTTCTACGAGCAGTACTTC.

The CDR3 loop reads CASSPGLAGGVDEQFF. CDR3 nucleotides: TGTGCCAGTAGTCCGGGACTAGCGGGGGGCGTCGATGAGCAGTTCTTC. The chain combines TRBV19 with TRBJ2-1; 15 positions match TRBD2. The CDR3 totals 16 residues. The trim removed 5 bases at V and 8 bases at J, leaving 7 bases unmatched. Per the germline V gene, CDR1 is LNHDA and CDR2 is SQIVND (reference sequence).

This sequence joins TRBV27 and TRBJ2-7; 9 bases are shared with TRBD1. CDR1 is MNHEY and CDR2 is SMNVEV in the germline V gene (reference sequence). The CDR3 consists of 12 residues. With V trimmed by 10 bases and J by 5 bases, 6 bases remained unmatched. CDR3 in amino acids: CATMDRGHEQYF. CDR3 nucleotides: TGTGCCACCATGGACAGGGGACACGAGCAGTACTTC.

This chain connects TRBV4-1 to TRBJ1-1, with D tentatively TRBD1 (6 bases). The CDR3 consists of 13 residues. Germline CDR1 reads MGHRA; CDR2 reads YSYEKL. The V and J ends lost 5 bases and 5 bases respectively, with 12 bases between them. The CDR3 protein is CASSAYTGTEAFF. The DNA of the CDR3 is TGCGCCAGCAGCGCCTACACAGGGACTGAAGCTTTCTTT.